What follows are 9 T cell receptor beta chains derived from one specimen sequenced in a study of CD8+ T cells in alopecia areata. Following extraction, RNA underwent reverse transcription to cDNA, which served as the sequencing template. Sequencing used immunoSEQ multiplex PCR; TCRdb keeps in-frame clones, though not all of them. This sample has more than 85,000 clones; roughly 42% occur once, and the top ten carry under 0.9%. The sequenced sample was CD4+ T cells sorted from blood. Receptors were obtained from a human donor with alopecia areata.

V gene TRBV29-1 combines with J gene TRBJ1-1, with D possibly being TRBD1 (5 bases). This CDR3 is 12 amino acids long. Trimming stripped 6 bases from V and 6 bases from J, with 14 bases between. Germline values: CDR1 SQVTM, CDR2 ANQGSEA. DNA of the CDR3: TGCAGCGTGGGGTTAATGGGGGCTGAAGCTTTCTTT. This codes for CSVGLMGAEAFF.

This chain's CDR3 is CAWSRGGVQPQHF. The CDR3 DNA follows: TGTGCCTGGAGTAGGGGGGGCGTTCAGCCCCAGCATTTT. This sequence joins TRBV30 and TRBJ1-5; a weak D match, TRBD1 (6 bases). V shed 2 bases and J shed 6 bases, with 11 bases lying between them. This CDR3 comprises 13 residues. The V gene's germline CDR1 is GTSNPN and CDR2 SVGIG (reference sequence).

V gene TRBV4-1 combines with J gene TRBJ1-6; D is unclear. This CDR3 region has 17 residues. Trimming removed 0 bases from V and 6 bases from J, with 15 bases in between. CDR1 MGHRA and CDR2 YSYEKL come from the germline V gene. CDR3 bases: TGCGCCAGCAGCCAAGAAGGGTTCGGGATCATTAATTCACCCCTCCACTTT. It specifies CASSQEGFGIINSPLHF.

This clone appeared a few times. The V gene is TRBV14, the J gene TRBJ1-5; a weak D match, TRBD1 (5 bases). Germline values: CDR1 SGHDN, CDR2 FVKESK. The V gene lost 4 bases and the J gene lost 4 bases, with 5 bases spanning the gap. The CDR3 runs to 12 residues. CDR3 sequence reads: CASSRGNQPQHF. CDR3 sequence (DNA): TGTGCCAGCAGCCGGGGGAATCAGCCCCAGCATTTT. The full variable domain, completed using reference TRBV14 and TRBJ1-5, is EAGVTQFPSHSVIEKGQTVTLRCDPISGHDNLYWYRRVMGKEIKFLLHFVKESKQDESGMPNNRFLAERTGGTYSTLKVQPAELEDSGVYFCASSRGNQPQHFGDGTRLSIL.

The chain links TRBV29-1 to TRBJ2-1, with 7 bases identical to TRBD1. CDR3 length: 16 amino acids. Germline V lookup: CDR1 SQVTM, CDR2 ANQGSEA. J lost 4 bases, V lost 4 bases, and 13 bases had no gene match. The CDR3 region has the DNA TGCAGCGTTGGATACTACACCGGGACAGTATACAATGAGCAGTTCTTC. Its protein product is CSVGYYTGTVYNEQFF.

This chain uses TRBV7-8 with TRBJ2-5, with 8 bases matching TRBD1. Germline V gives CDR1 SGHVS, CDR2 FQNEAQ. This CDR3 contains 17 residues. The ends lost 2 bases at V and 5 bases at J; junction bases unmatched: 13. The CDR3 DNA follows: TGTGCCAGCAGCTTAAGCCCTGGACAGGGAAGGTCTGAGACCCAGTACTTC. Residues: CASSLSPGQGRSETQYF.

This sequence joins TRBV29-1 and TRBJ2-2; 7 bases agree with TRBD2. The CDR3 covers 16 residues. Unmatched junction bases numbered 12, after V lost 7 bases and J lost 1 base. Looked up from germline, CDR1 is SQVTM and CDR2 is ANQGSEA. CDR3 loop: CSAARTASGNTGELFF. In DNA, the CDR3 is TGCAGCGCCGCTCGTACGGCTAGCGGGAACACCGGGGAGCTGTTTTTT.

This clone occurred a few times. The V gene is TRBV29-1, the J gene TRBJ2-5; D is uncertain. This CDR3 is built from 13 residues. Germline-derived CDR1 and CDR2 are SQVTM and ANQGSEA. The V end was cut by 0 bases, the J end by 4 bases, with 9 bases between. CDR3 bases: TGCAGCGTTGAAGATATGATAAGAGAGACCCAGTACTTC. Translating gives CSVEDMIRETQYF.

The CDR3 DNA sequence: TGTGCCAGCAGCGCCGGGACTAGTTATGGGGCGCAGTTCTTC. Amino acid sequence: CASSAGTSYGAQFF. The V and J genes are TRBV11-3 and TRBJ2-1, with 8 bases fitting TRBD2. There are 14 residues in the CDR3. Germline CDR1 reads SGHNT; CDR2 reads YENEEA. The V and J ends lost 5 bases and 12 bases, in that order; junction bases with no gene match: 12.